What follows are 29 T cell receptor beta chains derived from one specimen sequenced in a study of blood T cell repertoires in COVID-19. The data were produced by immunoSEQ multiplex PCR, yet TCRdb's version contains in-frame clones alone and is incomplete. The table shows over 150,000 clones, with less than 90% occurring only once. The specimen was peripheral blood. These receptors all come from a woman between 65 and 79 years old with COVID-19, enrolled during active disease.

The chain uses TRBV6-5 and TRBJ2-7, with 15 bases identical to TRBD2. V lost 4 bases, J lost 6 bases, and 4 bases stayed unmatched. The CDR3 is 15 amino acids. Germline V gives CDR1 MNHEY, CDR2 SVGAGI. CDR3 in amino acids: CASSFGTSGRLEQYF. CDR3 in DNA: TGTGCCAGCAGTTTCGGGACTAGCGGGAGGCTCGAGCAGTACTTC.

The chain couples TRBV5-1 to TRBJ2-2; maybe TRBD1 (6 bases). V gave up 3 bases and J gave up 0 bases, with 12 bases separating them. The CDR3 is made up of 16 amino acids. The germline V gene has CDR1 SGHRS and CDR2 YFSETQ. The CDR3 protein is CASSSSDRPNTGELFF. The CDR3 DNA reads TGCGCCAGCAGCTCTTCGGACAGACCGAACACCGGGGAGCTGTTTTTT.

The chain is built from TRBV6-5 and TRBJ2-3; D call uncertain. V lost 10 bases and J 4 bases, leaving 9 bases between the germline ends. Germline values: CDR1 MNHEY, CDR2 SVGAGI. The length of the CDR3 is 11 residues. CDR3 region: CATFSPDTQYF. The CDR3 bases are TGTGCCACCTTCTCCCCAGATACGCAGTATTTT.

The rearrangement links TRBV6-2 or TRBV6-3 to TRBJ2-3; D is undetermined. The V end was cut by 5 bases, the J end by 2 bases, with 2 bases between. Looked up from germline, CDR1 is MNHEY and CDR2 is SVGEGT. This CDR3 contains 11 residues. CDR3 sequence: CASSHTDTQYF. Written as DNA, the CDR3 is TGTGCCAGCAGTCACACAGATACGCAGTATTTT.

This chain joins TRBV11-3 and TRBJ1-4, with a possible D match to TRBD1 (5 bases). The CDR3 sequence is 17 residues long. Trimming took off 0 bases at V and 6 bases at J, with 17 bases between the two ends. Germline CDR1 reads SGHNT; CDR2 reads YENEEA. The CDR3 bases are TGTGCCAGCAGCTTAGATCGGAGGGACGCCCCGTATGAAAAACTGTTTTTT. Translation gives CASSLDRRDAPYEKLFF. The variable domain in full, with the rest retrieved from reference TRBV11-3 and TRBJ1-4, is EAGVVQSPRYKIIEKKQPVAFWCNPISGHNTLYWYLQNLGQGPELLIRYENEEAVDDSQLPKDRFSAERLKGVDSTLKIQPAELGDSAVYLCASSLDRRDAPYEKLFFGSGTQLSVL.

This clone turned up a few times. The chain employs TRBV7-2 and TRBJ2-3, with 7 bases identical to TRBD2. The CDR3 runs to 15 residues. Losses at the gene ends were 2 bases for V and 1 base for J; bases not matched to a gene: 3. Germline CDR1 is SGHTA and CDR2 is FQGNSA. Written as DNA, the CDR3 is TGTGCCAGCAGCTTACTAGGGAGGGGCACAGATACGCAGTATTTT. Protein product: CASSLLGRGTDTQYF.

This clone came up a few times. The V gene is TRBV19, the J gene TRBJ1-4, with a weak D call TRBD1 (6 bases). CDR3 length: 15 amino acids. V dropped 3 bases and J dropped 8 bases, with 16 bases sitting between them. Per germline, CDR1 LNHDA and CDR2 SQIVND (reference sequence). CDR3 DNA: TGTGCCAGTAGTATGACAACAGGGCTTGGGGAAAAACTGTTTTTT. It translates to CASSMTTGLGEKLFF.

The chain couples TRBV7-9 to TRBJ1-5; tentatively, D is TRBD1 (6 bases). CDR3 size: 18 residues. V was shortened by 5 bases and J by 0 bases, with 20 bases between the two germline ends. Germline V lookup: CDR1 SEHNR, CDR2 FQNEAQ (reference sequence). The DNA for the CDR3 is TGTGCCAGCAGCCAAGAGAGGCGGACAGACCTTAGCAATCAGCCCCAGCATTTT. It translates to CASSQERRTDLSNQPQHF.

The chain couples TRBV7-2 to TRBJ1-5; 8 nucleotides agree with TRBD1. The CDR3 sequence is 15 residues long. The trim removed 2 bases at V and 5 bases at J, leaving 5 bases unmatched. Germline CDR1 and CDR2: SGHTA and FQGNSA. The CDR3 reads CASSLTTGQDQPQHF. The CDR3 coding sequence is TGTGCCAGCAGCTTAACAACGGGACAGGATCAGCCCCAGCATTTT.

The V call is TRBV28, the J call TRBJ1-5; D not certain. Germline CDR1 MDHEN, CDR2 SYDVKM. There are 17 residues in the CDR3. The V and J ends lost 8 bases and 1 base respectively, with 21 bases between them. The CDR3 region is CASGPSTGVWSNQPQHF. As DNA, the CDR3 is TGTGCCAGCGGCCCGAGTACCGGGGTCTGGAGCAATCAGCCCCAGCATTTT. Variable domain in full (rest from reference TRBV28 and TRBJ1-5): DVKVTQSSRYLVKRTGEKVFLECVQDMDHENMFWYRQDPGLGLRLIYFSYDVKMKEKGDIPEGYSVSREKKERFSLILESASTNQTSMYLCASGPSTGVWSNQPQHFGDGTRLSIL.

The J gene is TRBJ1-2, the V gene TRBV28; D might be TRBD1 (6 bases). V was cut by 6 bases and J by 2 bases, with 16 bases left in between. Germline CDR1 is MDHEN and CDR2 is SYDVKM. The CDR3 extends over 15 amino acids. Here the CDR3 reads CASRAVRRGNYGYTF. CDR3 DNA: TGTGCCAGCAGAGCTGTCCGAAGGGGGAACTATGGCTACACCTTC.

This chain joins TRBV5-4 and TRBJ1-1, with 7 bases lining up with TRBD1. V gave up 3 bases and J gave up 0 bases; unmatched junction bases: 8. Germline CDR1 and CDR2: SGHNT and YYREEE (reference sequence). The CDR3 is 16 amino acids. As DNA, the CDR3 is TGTGCCAGCAGCTCGCCTTCGGGACAGCTGAACACTGAAGCTTTCTTT. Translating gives CASSSPSGQLNTEAFF.

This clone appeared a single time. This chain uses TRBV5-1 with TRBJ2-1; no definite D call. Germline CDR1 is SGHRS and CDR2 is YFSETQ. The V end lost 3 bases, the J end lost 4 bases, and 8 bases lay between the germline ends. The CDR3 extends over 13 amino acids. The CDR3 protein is CASSSQVYNEQFF. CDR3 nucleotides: TGCGCCAGCAGCTCTCAGGTTTACAATGAGCAGTTCTTC. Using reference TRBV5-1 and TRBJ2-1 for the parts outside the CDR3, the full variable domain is KAGVTQTPRYLIKTRGQQVTLSCSPISGHRSVSWYQQTPGQGLQFLFEYFSETQRNKGNFPGRFSGRQFSNSRSEMNVSTLELGDSALYLCASSSQVYNEQFFGPGTRLTVL.

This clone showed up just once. CDR3 loop: CASSLETGGHGELFF. DNA for the CDR3: TGTGCCAGCAGCCTTGAGACAGGGGGACACGGGGAGCTGTTTTTT. This sequence joins TRBV9 and TRBJ2-2, with 9 bases that match TRBD1. V was clipped by 4 bases and J by 7 bases; unmatched bases: 8. From germline, CDR1 is SGDLS and CDR2 YYNGEE. This CDR3 is 15 amino acids long.

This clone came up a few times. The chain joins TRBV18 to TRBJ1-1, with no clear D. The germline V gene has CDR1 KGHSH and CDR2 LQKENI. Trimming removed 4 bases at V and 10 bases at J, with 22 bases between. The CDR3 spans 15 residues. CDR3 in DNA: TGTGCCAGCTCACAAAAACAGATAGGAACAAGTGGAGCTTTCTTT. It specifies CASSQKQIGTSGAFF.

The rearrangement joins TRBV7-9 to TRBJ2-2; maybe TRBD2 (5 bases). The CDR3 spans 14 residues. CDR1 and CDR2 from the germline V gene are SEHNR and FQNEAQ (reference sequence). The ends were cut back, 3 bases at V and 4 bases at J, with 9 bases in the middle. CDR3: CASSFVAGTGELFF. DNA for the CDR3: TGTGCCAGCAGCTTTGTTGCGGGCACCGGGGAGCTGTTTTTT.

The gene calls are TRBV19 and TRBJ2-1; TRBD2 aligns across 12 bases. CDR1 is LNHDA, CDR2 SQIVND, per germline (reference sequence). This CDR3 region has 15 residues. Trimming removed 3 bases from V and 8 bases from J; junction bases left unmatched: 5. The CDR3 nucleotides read TGTGCCAGTAGTATTACGACTAGCGGGAGTTATGAGCAGTTCTTC. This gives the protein CASSITTSGSYEQFF.

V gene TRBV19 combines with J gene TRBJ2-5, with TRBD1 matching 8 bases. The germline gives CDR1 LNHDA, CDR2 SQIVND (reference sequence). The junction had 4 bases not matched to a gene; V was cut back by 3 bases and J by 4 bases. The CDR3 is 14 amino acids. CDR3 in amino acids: CASSIQGAPETQYF. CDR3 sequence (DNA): TGTGCCAGTAGTATCCAGGGGGCTCCAGAGACCCAGTACTTC.

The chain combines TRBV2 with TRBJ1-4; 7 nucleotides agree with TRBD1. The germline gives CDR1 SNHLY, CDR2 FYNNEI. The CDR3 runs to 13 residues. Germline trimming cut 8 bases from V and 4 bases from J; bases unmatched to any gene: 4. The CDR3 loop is CASRTGLNEKLFF. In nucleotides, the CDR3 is TGTGCCAGCCGGACAGGTCTTAATGAAAAACTGTTTTTT.

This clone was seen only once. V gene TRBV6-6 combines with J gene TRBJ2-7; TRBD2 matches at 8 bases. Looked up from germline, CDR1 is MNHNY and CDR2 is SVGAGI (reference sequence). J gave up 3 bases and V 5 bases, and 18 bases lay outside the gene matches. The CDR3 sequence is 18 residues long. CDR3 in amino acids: CASSPQGTRLRTGYEQYF. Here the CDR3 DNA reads TGTGCCAGCAGTCCCCAAGGGACTAGGCTTAGGACGGGCTACGAGCAGTACTTC.

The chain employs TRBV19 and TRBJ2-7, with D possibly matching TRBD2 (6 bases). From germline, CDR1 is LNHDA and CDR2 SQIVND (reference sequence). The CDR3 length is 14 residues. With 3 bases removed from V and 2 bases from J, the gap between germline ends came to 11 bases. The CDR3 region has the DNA TGTGCCAGTAGTATCGAAGCGGGCACCTACGAGCAGTACTTC. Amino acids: CASSIEAGTYEQYF.

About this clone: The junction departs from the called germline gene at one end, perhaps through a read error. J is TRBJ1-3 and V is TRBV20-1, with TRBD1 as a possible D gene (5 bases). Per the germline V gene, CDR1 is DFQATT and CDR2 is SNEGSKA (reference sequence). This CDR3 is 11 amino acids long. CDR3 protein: CSAPLGGGIRF. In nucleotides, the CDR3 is TGCAGTGCACCCTTGGGTGGGGGGATAAGGTTT.

CDR3 DNA sequence: TGTGCCAGCAGCCCCCCGACTAGCGGGAGGGGTTATGAGACCCAGTACTTC. Residues: CASSPPTSGRGYETQYF. The chain links TRBV7-2 to TRBJ2-5; TRBD2 matches at 14 bases. This CDR3 contains 17 residues. V shed 5 bases and J 5 bases; nucleotides not matched to a gene: 10. CDR1 and CDR2 (germline): SGHTA, FQGNSA.

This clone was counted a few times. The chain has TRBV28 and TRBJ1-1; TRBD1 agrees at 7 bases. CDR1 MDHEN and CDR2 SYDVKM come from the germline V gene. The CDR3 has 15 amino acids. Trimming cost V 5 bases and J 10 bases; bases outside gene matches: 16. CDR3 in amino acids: CASSGGQQLLSGAFF. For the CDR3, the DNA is TGTGCCAGCAGTGGGGGACAGCAATTACTGAGCGGAGCTTTCTTT.

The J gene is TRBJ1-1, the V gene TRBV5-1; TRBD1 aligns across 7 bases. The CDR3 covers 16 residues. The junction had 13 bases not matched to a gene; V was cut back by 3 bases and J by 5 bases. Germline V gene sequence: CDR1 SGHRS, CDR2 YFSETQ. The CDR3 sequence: CASSSGQESKLTEAFF. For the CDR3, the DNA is TGCGCCAGCAGCTCTGGACAGGAATCCAAGTTGACTGAAGCTTTCTTT.

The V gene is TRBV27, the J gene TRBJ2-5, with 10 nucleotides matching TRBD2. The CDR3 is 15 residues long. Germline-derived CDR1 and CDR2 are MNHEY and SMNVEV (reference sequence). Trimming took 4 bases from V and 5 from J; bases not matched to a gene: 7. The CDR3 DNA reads TGTGCCAGCAGTTCCAGCGGGAGGGGAGGGGAGACCCAGTACTTC. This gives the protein CASSSSGRGGETQYF.

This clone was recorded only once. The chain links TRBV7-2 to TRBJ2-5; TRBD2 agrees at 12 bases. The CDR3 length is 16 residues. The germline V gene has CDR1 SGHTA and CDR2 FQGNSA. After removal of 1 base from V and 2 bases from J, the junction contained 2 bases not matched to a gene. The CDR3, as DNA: TGTGCCAGCAGCTTAGGGCTAGCGGGAGGGCAAGAGACCCAGTACTTC. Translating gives CASSLGLAGGQETQYF.

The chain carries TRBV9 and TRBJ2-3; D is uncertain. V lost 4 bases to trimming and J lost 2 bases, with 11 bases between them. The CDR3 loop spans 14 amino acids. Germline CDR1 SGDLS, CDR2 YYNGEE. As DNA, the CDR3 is TGTGCCAGCAGCTTACTCCTAACCACAGATACGCAGTATTTT. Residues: CASSLLLTTDTQYF.

The CDR3 DNA reads TGTGCCAGCAGTCAACAGGGGGGGAGCAATCAGCCCCAGCATTTT. Residues: CASSQQGGSNQPQHF. The chain employs TRBV28 and TRBJ1-5; 8 bases line up with TRBD1. The J segment lost 1 base and the V segment lost 5 bases, leaving 4 bases of the junction unmatched. Germline V gene sequence: CDR1 MDHEN, CDR2 SYDVKM. The CDR3 contains 15 residues.